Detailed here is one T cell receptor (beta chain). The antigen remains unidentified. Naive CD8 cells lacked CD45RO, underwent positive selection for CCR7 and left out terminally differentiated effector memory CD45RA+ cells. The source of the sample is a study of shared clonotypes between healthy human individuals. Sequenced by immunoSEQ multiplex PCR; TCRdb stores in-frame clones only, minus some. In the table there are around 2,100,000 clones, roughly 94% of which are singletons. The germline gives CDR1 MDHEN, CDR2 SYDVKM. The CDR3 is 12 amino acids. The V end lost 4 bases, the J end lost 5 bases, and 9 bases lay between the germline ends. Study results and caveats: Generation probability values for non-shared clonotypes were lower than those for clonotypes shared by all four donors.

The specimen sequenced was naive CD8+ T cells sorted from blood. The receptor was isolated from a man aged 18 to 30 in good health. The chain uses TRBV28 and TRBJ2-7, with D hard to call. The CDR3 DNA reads TGTGCCAGCAGTTCAGTAGACAACGAGCAGTACTTC. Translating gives CASSSVDNEQYF.